These 21 T cell receptor beta chains were sequenced from one sample in a study of cytomegalovirus exposure and HLA in healthy donors. The primer mix had 60 Vbeta and 13 Jbeta primers. The table came from immunoSEQ multiplex PCR; TCRdb's copy has only in-frame clones and leaves some out. The sample lists 130,000 to 150,000 clones, over 60% occurring once. Sequenced material: PBMCs. All receptors derive from a man aged 35 to 55 in good health and CMV-seropositive.

The chain is built from TRBV7-8 and TRBJ1-5; 9 positions agree with TRBD1. Germline CDR1 and CDR2: SGHVS and FQNEAQ. Unmatched junction bases numbered 1, after V lost 4 bases and J lost 0 bases. CDR3 size: 15 residues. The CDR3 sequence is CASSWTGDSNQPQHF. Here the CDR3 DNA reads TGTGCCAGCAGCTGGACAGGGGATAGCAATCAGCCCCAGCATTTT.

Concerning this clone: The junction and the germline gene differ at one end; a read error may be behind it. This rearrangement joins TRBV9 to TRBJ1-5, with D perhaps TRBD1 (5 bases). There are 15 residues in the CDR3. Germline CDR1 is SGDLS and CDR2 is YYNGEE. The chain's CDR3 is CASSPDSYSNQLQHF. CDR3 DNA sequence: TGTGCCAGCAGCCCCGACAGCTATAGCAATCAGCTCCAGCATTTT.

The rearrangement links TRBV9 to TRBJ1-2, with 9 bases aligning to TRBD1. The ends lost 3 bases at V and 8 bases at J; junction bases unmatched: 8. Germline CDR1 and CDR2: SGDLS and YYNGEE. The CDR3 is made up of 14 amino acids. The CDR3 reads CASSDTGGAEGYTF. The CDR3 DNA reads as TGTGCCAGCAGCGACACAGGGGGCGCAGAGGGCTACACCTTC.

The CDR3 region has the DNA TGTGCCAGCACGGGGATCTACGAGCAGTACTTC. Its translation is CASTGIYEQYF. The J gene is TRBJ2-7, the V gene TRBV28, with D possibly TRBD2 on 5 matching bases. The germline V gene encodes CDR1 MDHEN and CDR2 SYDVKM. The CDR3 covers 11 residues. V lost 7 bases and J 3 bases, leaving 7 bases between the germline ends.

The chain has TRBV5-1 and TRBJ2-2, with TRBD1 matching 9 bases. Trimming took 1 base from V and 5 from J; bases not matched to a gene: 6. Germline V gene data show CDR1 as SGHRS and CDR2 as YFSETQ. The CDR3 spans 16 residues. CDR3 residues: CASSLSGTGWTGELFF. CDR3 in DNA: TGCGCCAGCAGCTTGTCCGGGACAGGGTGGACCGGGGAGCTGTTTTTT.

V usage is TRBV28 and J usage is TRBJ1-2; D remains ambiguous. This CDR3 contains 12 residues. The germline V gene has CDR1 MDHEN and CDR2 SYDVKM. The germline V and J ends were trimmed by 3 bases and 4 bases, with 6 bases remaining between them. The CDR3 region is CASSFPFYGYTF. The DNA for the CDR3 is TGTGCCAGCAGTTTTCCTTTCTATGGCTACACCTTC.

V and J are TRBV6-1 and TRBJ2-7; D is possibly TRBD2 (6 bases). V lost 2 bases, J lost 4 bases, and 12 bases lay in between. Germline loops: CDR1 MNHNS, CDR2 SASEGT. The CDR3 is 14 amino acids. The CDR3 DNA reads as TGTGCCAGCAGTGAAACTAGCACCATTTACGAGCAGTACTTC. Amino acid sequence: CASSETSTIYEQYF.

J is TRBJ1-6 and V is TRBV11-2; D is undetermined. Trimming removed 6 bases at V and 8 bases at J, with 17 bases between. This CDR3 contains 15 residues. Per germline, CDR1 SGHAT and CDR2 FQNNGV. The CDR3 sequence is CASRSVRVADSPLHF. DNA for the CDR3: TGTGCCAGCAGGTCGGTTCGGGTTGCGGATTCACCCCTCCACTTT.

The chain couples TRBV19 to TRBJ2-7; TRBD1 matches 7 bases. The CDR3 totals 13 residues. Germline trimming cut 5 bases from V and 5 bases from J; bases unmatched to any gene: 6. The germline gives CDR1 LNHDA, CDR2 SQIVND (reference sequence). CDR3 region: CASSPDRRDEQYF. DNA of the CDR3: TGTGCCAGTAGTCCGGACAGGCGTGACGAGCAGTACTTC.

This clone was recorded a few times. The CDR3 DNA follows: TGTGCCAGCAGCCCGACAGGGAGAACGCAGTACTTC. It specifies CASSPTGRTQYF. V and J are TRBV11-1 and TRBJ2-7, with 7 nucleotides matching TRBD1. This CDR3 is built from 12 residues. The V gene's germline CDR1 is SGHAT and CDR2 FQDESV (reference sequence). The trim removed 5 bases at V and 9 bases at J, leaving 7 bases unmatched.

The V call is TRBV29-1, the J call TRBJ1-2; D unclear. Trimming removed 3 bases at V and 6 bases at J, with 11 bases between. The length of the CDR3 is 12 residues. Germline V gene lookup returns CDR1 SQVTM and CDR2 ANQGSEA. The CDR3 bases are TGCAGCGTTGATTCGGCAGGTGATGGCTACACCTTC. Translated: CSVDSAGDGYTF.

This chain connects TRBV19 to TRBJ1-3, with TRBD1 as a possible D gene (6 bases). V lost 6 bases to trimming and J lost 2 bases, with 17 bases between them. CDR1 is LNHDA and CDR2 is SQIVND in the germline V gene (reference sequence). CDR3 length equals 16 residues. CDR3 sequence (DNA): TGTGCCAGTAGACAATGGACAGACGATCCTGGAAACACCATATATTTT. It translates to CASRQWTDDPGNTIYF.

CDR3 residues: CASSQLFGESSYNEQFF. The CDR3 DNA reads TGTGCCAGCAGTCAGCTATTCGGGGAGAGCTCCTACAATGAGCAGTTCTTC. This sequence joins TRBV28 and TRBJ2-1; D perhaps matches TRBD2 (5 bases). The V end lost 5 bases, the J end lost 0 bases, and 17 bases lay between the germline ends. CDR1 and CDR2 from the germline V gene are MDHEN and SYDVKM. This CDR3 is 17 amino acids long.

This clone was counted a single time. The chain recombines TRBV5-1 with TRBJ2-6; weak D call: TRBD1 (6 bases). CDR3 length equals 18 residues. Deletions cut 4 bases from V and 4 bases from J, with 21 bases between. Per the germline V gene, CDR1 is SGHRS and CDR2 is YFSETQ. For the CDR3, the DNA is TGCGCCAGCAGCCACCGGAGTGTGGTAGACAGGGGGGCCAACGTCCTGACTTTC. This gives the protein CASSHRSVVDRGANVLTF.

This rearrangement joins TRBV28 to TRBJ2-5; TRBD2 matches 13 bases. The CDR3 covers 14 residues. The ends lost 10 bases at V and 7 bases at J; junction bases unmatched: 9. Germline CDR1 reads MDHEN; CDR2 reads SYDVKM. CDR3 DNA sequence: TGTGCCACCGCACTAGCGGGAGGGCCGGGGACCCAGTACTTC. This sequence encodes CATALAGGPGTQYF. Full variable domain (missing parts from reference TRBV28 and TRBJ2-5): DVKVTQSSRYLVKRTGEKVFLECVQDMDHENMFWYRQDPGLGLRLIYFSYDVKMKEKGDIPEGYSVSREKKERFSLILESASTNQTSMYLCATALAGGPGTQYFGPGTRLLVL.

The gene calls are TRBV6-5 and TRBJ2-2; D gene uncertain. Germline CDR1 is MNHEY and CDR2 is SVGAGI. The CDR3 runs 14 residues. Trimming pared 0 bases from V and 3 bases from J, leaving 5 bases between. Here the CDR3 reads CASSYSHYTGELFF. The CDR3 coding sequence is TGTGCCAGCAGTTACTCTCACTACACCGGGGAGCTGTTTTTT.

This clone has a single count. This chain joins TRBV27 and TRBJ2-3; perhaps TRBD2 as D (5 bases). The germline V and J ends were trimmed by 5 bases and 0 bases, with 12 bases remaining between them. This CDR3 is built from 15 residues. The germline V gene has CDR1 MNHEY and CDR2 SMNVEV (reference sequence). The CDR3 DNA reads TGTGCCAGCAGTATGACTACATCTAGCACAGATACGCAGTATTTT. This codes for CASSMTTSSTDTQYF.

The chain uses TRBV5-4 and TRBJ2-1; no definite D call. Trimming pared 3 bases from V and 9 bases from J, leaving 13 bases between. The CDR3 loop spans 13 amino acids. Germline loops: CDR1 SGHNT, CDR2 YYREEE (reference sequence). CDR3 nucleotides: TGTGCCAGCAGCTACGGGTCCAACCCTGAGCAGTTCTTC. It is translated as CASSYGSNPEQFF.

This sequence joins TRBV2 and TRBJ2-7; the match to TRBD2 covers 7 bases. This CDR3 contains 19 residues. J was trimmed by 1 base and V by 1 base; bases with no gene match: 16. Germline values: CDR1 SNHLY, CDR2 FYNNEI. CDR3 in amino acids: CASSEVIFKLGGESYEQYF. Written as DNA, the CDR3 is TGTGCCAGCAGTGAAGTAATTTTTAAGTTGGGGGGGGAATCCTACGAGCAGTACTTC.

The rearrangement uses TRBV14 and TRBJ2-2; D is uncertain. This CDR3 spans 16 amino acids. The germline V gene encodes CDR1 SGHDN and CDR2 FVKESK. V was shortened by 2 bases and J by 3 bases, with 13 bases between the two germline ends. The CDR3 protein is CASSQSSQRYTGELFF. CDR3 DNA sequence: TGTGCCAGCAGCCAATCATCCCAGCGATACACCGGGGAGCTGTTTTTT. The entire variable domain, with the rest obtained from reference TRBV14 and TRBJ2-2, is as follows: EAGVTQFPSHSVIEKGQTVTLRCDPISGHDNLYWYRRVMGKEIKFLLHFVKESKQDESGMPNNRFLAERTGGTYSTLKVQPAELEDSGVYFCASSQSSQRYTGELFFGEGSRLTVL.

This chain connects TRBV29-1 to TRBJ2-5; D may be TRBD2 (5 bases). From germline, CDR1 is SQVTM and CDR2 ANQGSEA. Trimming took off 4 bases at V and 5 bases at J, with 8 bases between the two ends. The CDR3 has 11 residues. The CDR3 sequence is CSVVLGETQYF. DNA of the CDR3: TGCAGCGTTGTACTAGGGGAGACCCAGTACTTC. Full variable domain (remainder filled in from reference TRBV29-1 and TRBJ2-5): SAVISQKPSRDICQRGTSLTIQCQVDSQVTMMFWYRQQPGQSLTLIATANQGSEATYESGFVIDKFPISRPNLTFSTLTVSNMSPEDSSIYLCSVVLGETQYFGPGTRLLVL.